These T cell receptor beta chains were read from a single sample in a study of blood T cell repertoires in COVID-19. Generated by immunoSEQ multiplex PCR, the TCRdb table keeps only in-frame clones and is missing some. The sample shows 65,000 to 90,000 clones, approximately 86% of them seen only once. The sample comprised peripheral blood. Receptor source: a man aged 80 or over with COVID-19, enrolled during active disease. CDR3s include the opening cysteine and the closing phenylalanine or tryptophan. The D gene is left open where the match is weak. For some rows the clone size is stated as once, few or many, or as a class when expanded; others skip it.

j_gene	d_gene	abundance	v_gene	CDR3nt	CDR3aa
TRBJ1-4	TRBD1	NA	TRBV28	TGTGCCAGCAGTTCTCCGGGACAGAGTAATGAAAAACTGTTTTTT	CASSSPGQSNEKLFF
TRBJ1-5	NA	once	TRBV28	TGTGCCAGCAGTTCCACGACTGCGAATCAGCCCCAGCATTTT	CASSSTTANQPQHF
TRBJ2-7	TRBD1	once	TRBV6-5	TGTGCCAGCAGTTACAACCGGGACAGGGGGTCCTACGAGCAGTACTTC	CASSYNRDRGSYEQYF
TRBJ2-3	NA	NA	TRBV11-1	TGTGCCAGCAGCCCGACAAGCACAGATACGCAGTATTTT	CASSPTSTDTQYF
TRBJ2-3	TRBD2	few	TRBV3-1/TRBV3-2	TGTGCCAGCAGCCAAGAACTAGCGGGGGGGCAGACGGGAGATACGCAGTATTTT	CASSQELAGGQTGDTQYF
TRBJ2-2	NA	NA	TRBV1	TGCACCAGCAGCCAAGGGAAGGGACAGGGGGCGCGGGACACCGGGGAGCTGTTTTTT	CTSSQGKGQGARDTGELFF
TRBJ2-6	NA	NA	TRBV18	TGTGCCAGCTCACCGGGCATTACTGGGGCCAACGTCCTGACTTTC	CASSPGITGANVLTF
TRBJ2-1	NA	NA	TRBV2	TGTGCCAGCAGTCTCACAGGGAAAAATGAGCAGTTCTTC	CASSLTGKNEQFF
TRBJ2-1	NA	NA	TRBV12-3/TRBV12-4	TGTGCCAGCACAACTACCAATGAGCAGTTCTTC	CASTTTNEQFF
TRBJ1-2	NA	NA	TRBV2	TGTGCCAGCAGTATGGGCCAACTGACCTATGGCTACACCTTC	CASSMGQLTYGYTF
TRBJ1-6	NA	once	TRBV3-1/TRBV3-2	TGTGCCAGCAGCCAAGGGCATCTTAATTCACCCCTCCACTTT	CASSQGHLNSPLHF
TRBJ1-6	NA	NA	TRBV12-3/TRBV12-4	TGTGCCAGCAGTTTATATCCTAATTCACCCCTCCACTTT	CASSLYPNSPLHF
TRBJ2-1	TRBD2	NA	TRBV25-1	TGTGCCAGCACACCCGCTAGCGGGGCCATCAATGAGCAGTTCTTC	CASTPASGAINEQFF
TRBJ2-2	NA	NA	TRBV7-9	TGTGCCAGCAACCCTGGAGGGCCGGGGACCGGGGAGCTGTTTTTT	CASNPGGPGTGELFF
TRBJ1-1	NA	NA	TRBV3-1/TRBV3-2	TGTGCCAGCAGCCAAGAATTTATGGCTTTCTTT	CASSQEFMAFF
TRBJ1-5	TRBD1	NA	TRBV28	TGTGCCAGCAGTTTAGGGACAGGGGCCCTAAGGGGAGCCCAGCATTTT	CASSLGTGALRGAQHF
TRBJ2-7	NA	NA	TRBV25-1	TGTGCCAGCAGTGCCTTTTCCTACGAGCAGTACTTC	CASSAFSYEQYF
TRBJ2-1	NA	NA	TRBV12-3/TRBV12-4	TGTGCCAGCAGTTTCTTGAATGAGCAGTTCTTC	CASSFLNEQFF
TRBJ2-3	NA	NA	TRBV11-3	TGTGCCAGCAGCTTCGGGGTTAGCACAGATACGCAGTATTTT	CASSFGVSTDTQYF
TRBJ2-7	NA	few	TRBV6-6	TGTGCCAGCAGTTACTTAGTCAGGGGGGATCCGTACTTC	CASSYLVRGDPYF
TRBJ2-6	TRBD2	NA	TRBV18	TGTGCCAGCTCACCGGTTTCCGGGACTAGCGCTTCTGGGGCCAACGTCCTGACTTTC	CASSPVSGTSASGANVLTF